This T cell receptor (beta chain) emerged from a study of metastatic and nonmetastatic thyroid tumors. Study context: Samples came from malignant and benign thyroid patients, and repertoires were compared across blood and tumor or nodule tissue.

This clone was picked up many times. The antigen remains unidentified. Study-wide results and caveats: In both blood and tumor samples, TCR beta diversity was reported significantly higher for malignant than benign nodules.

CDR3 length: 15 residues. V trimming: 1 base; J trimming: 8 bases; junction bases outside the gene matches: 6. In germline, CDR1 is SGHAT, CDR2 FQNNGV. In the authors' workflow: The authors used CDR3 differences across clinicopathological groups to build a distant-metastasis classifier for papillary thyroid cancer. TCRdb re-analyzed the PCR reads through MiXCR. The V and J calls come from TCRdb's annotation, not from the publication. This sample yields about 64,000 clones, of which 15% to 20% are seen a single time; around 9% belongs to the top ten. Nobody among the patients had been given any treatment before thyroid surgery.

V gene TRBV11-2 combines with J gene TRBJ2-1, with TRBD1 matching over 9 bases. The receptor was isolated from a male donor with papillary thyroid cancer or a benign thyroid nodule (not recorded which). Some clones in this sample may be carry-over from other donors' samples. The sequenced sample consisted of blood. This CDR3 is CASSLGSGQGYEQFF. CDR3 nucleotide sequence: TGTGCCAGCAGCTTAGGATCGGGACAGGGTTATGAGCAGTTCTTC.